This T cell receptor beta chain comes out of a study of blood T cell repertoires in COVID-19. Study-wide background: From the United States, Italy and Spain came samples of acute and convalescent COVID-19. PBMCs, B-cell-depleted T cells, or T cells were the source of the cDNA or gDNA that made up the material.

V was cut by 2 bases and J by 7 bases, with 15 bases left in between. Germline CDR1 and CDR2: MNHNS and SASEGT. The CDR3 extends over 15 amino acids. In the study's own analysis: It was from reference gene primer amplification that nucleated cell counts were estimated. Clones were sequenced by immunoSEQ multiplex PCR, and TCRdb holds only the in-frame ones, with some missing. For V, J and clone size, that table is used; D and trimming come from the DNA. This table holds around 180,000 clones, 65% to 90% found once. The chain is built from TRBV6-1 and TRBJ1-5; D is possibly TRBD1 (6 bases). Sequences were obtained from peripheral blood. This TCR derives from a human donor in a cohort sampled during active COVID-19. DNA for the CDR3: TGTGCCAGCAGTGAACGGACGGGAGGGGGACAGCCCCAGCATTTT. Its protein product is CASSERTGGGQPQHF.